The rows below give T cell receptor beta chains drawn from one sample of a study of OX40 agonist ivuxolimab in advanced cancers. Clones were sequenced by immunoSEQ multiplex PCR, and TCRdb holds only the in-frame ones, with some missing. Seen here are about 54,000 clones, roughly 89% observed once, and the top ten hold approximately 1.5%. Sequencing was performed on CD4+ or CD8+ T cells sorted from blood, taken in a trial of the OX40 agonist ivuxolimab. The receptors come from an adult with an advanced solid tumor such as melanoma, head and neck, liver or kidney cancer. Both conserved end residues are part of each CDR3. The order of the fields is clone size, J gene, V gene, D gene, CDR3 DNA, CDR3 protein. D genes are given only for firm matches. Not every row has a clone size; where given, it reads once, few, many or a size class.

clone_size: -; j_call: TRBJ2-7; v_call: TRBV5-1; d_call: TRBD2; cdr3_nt: TGCGCCAGCAGCCGAAGGGACTTTTTGGGGACTAGCGGCTACGAGCAGTACTTC; cdr3_aa: CASSRRDFLGTSGYEQYF
clone_size: -; j_call: TRBJ2-3; v_call: TRBV4-2; d_call: -; cdr3_nt: TGTGCCAGCAGCCAAGAGGGGCCCAGCACAGATACGCAGTATTTT; cdr3_aa: CASSQEGPSTDTQYF
clone_size: -; j_call: TRBJ2-7; v_call: TRBV10-3; d_call: TRBD2; cdr3_nt: TGTGCCATCAGCGCTAGTAGCGGGGGAAGACCCTACGAGCAGTACTTC; cdr3_aa: CAISASSGGRPYEQYF
clone_size: -; j_call: TRBJ2-6; v_call: TRBV5-1; d_call: -; cdr3_nt: TGCGCCAGCAGCCCGGAATCTCCTCGGGCCAACGTCCTGACTTTC; cdr3_aa: CASSPESPRANVLTF
clone_size: -; j_call: TRBJ2-3; v_call: TRBV5-6; d_call: -; cdr3_nt: TGTGCCAGCAGCTTTTCGGGGGCAGATACGCAGTATTTT; cdr3_aa: CASSFSGADTQYF
clone_size: -; j_call: TRBJ1-2; v_call: TRBV30; d_call: -; cdr3_nt: TGTGCCCTCGGACGGAACTATGGCTACACCTTC; cdr3_aa: CALGRNYGYTF
clone_size: -; j_call: TRBJ2-3; v_call: TRBV9; d_call: -; cdr3_nt: TGTGCCAGCAGCGTAGAGGGGGGGCAGTCAGATACGCAGTATTTT; cdr3_aa: CASSVEGGQSDTQYF
clone_size: -; j_call: TRBJ1-3; v_call: TRBV19; d_call: -; cdr3_nt: TGTGCCAGTAGTACGGACAGCACCTCTGGAAACACCATATATTTT; cdr3_aa: CASSTDSTSGNTIYF
clone_size: -; j_call: TRBJ1-3; v_call: TRBV6-8; d_call: -; cdr3_nt: TGTGCCAGCAGTTATGTCAGGCTCTCTGGAAACACCATATATTTT; cdr3_aa: CASSYVRLSGNTIYF
clone_size: -; j_call: TRBJ2-2; v_call: TRBV7-9; d_call: TRBD1; cdr3_nt: TGTGCCAGCAGAAGACAGGGGGCTGCCGGGGAGCTGTTTTTT; cdr3_aa: CASRRQGAAGELFF
clone_size: -; j_call: TRBJ1-2; v_call: TRBV30; d_call: -; cdr3_nt: TGTGCCTGGAGTCGGGCAGGGAGGCAGGGTGGCTACACCTTC; cdr3_aa: CAWSRAGRQGGYTF
clone_size: -; j_call: TRBJ2-7; v_call: TRBV5-1; d_call: TRBD2; cdr3_nt: TGCGCCAGCAGCCCCTGGACTAGCGGAGGCACTAGCTCCTACGAGCAGTACTTC; cdr3_aa: CASSPWTSGGTSSYEQYF
clone_size: few; j_call: TRBJ2-7; v_call: TRBV6-4; d_call: TRBD2; cdr3_nt: TGTGCCAGCAGTGACGGTCTAGCGGGAGGGCCGGGCCTCTCCTACGAGCAGTACTTC; cdr3_aa: CASSDGLAGGPGLSYEQYF
clone_size: -; j_call: TRBJ1-1; v_call: TRBV11-2; d_call: -; cdr3_nt: TGTGCCAGCAGCTTAGAGTACAGCGAAGCTTTCTTT; cdr3_aa: CASSLEYSEAFF
clone_size: few; j_call: TRBJ1-2; v_call: TRBV7-9; d_call: -; cdr3_nt: TGTGCCAGCAGCCGACAGGCTAAGTTGGGCTACACCTTC; cdr3_aa: CASSRQAKLGYTF
clone_size: -; j_call: TRBJ2-3; v_call: TRBV7-9; d_call: -; cdr3_nt: TGTGCCAGCAGCTTAGGTGAGGGCACAGATACGCAGTATTTT; cdr3_aa: CASSLGEGTDTQYF
clone_size: -; j_call: TRBJ1-4; v_call: TRBV5-1; d_call: -; cdr3_nt: TGCGCCAGCAGCGGTCAGGGTACTAATGAAAAACTGTTTTTT; cdr3_aa: CASSGQGTNEKLFF
clone_size: -; j_call: TRBJ2-7; v_call: TRBV28; d_call: -; cdr3_nt: TGTGCCAGCAAGTCACCCGACGAGCAGTACTTC; cdr3_aa: CASKSPDEQYF
clone_size: -; j_call: TRBJ2-7; v_call: TRBV28; d_call: -; cdr3_nt: TGTGCCAGCAGTCCTGCAAGGAGCGAGCAGTACTTC; cdr3_aa: CASSPARSEQYF
clone_size: -; j_call: TRBJ1-6; v_call: TRBV18; d_call: -; cdr3_nt: TGTGCCAGCTCCCCAGGGGAGGGGTCGACCCACTTT; cdr3_aa: CASSPGEGSTHF
clone_size: -; j_call: TRBJ2-2; v_call: TRBV30; d_call: -; cdr3_nt: TGTGCCTGGAGTCCGACCGGGGCTCCCCGCCTTTTT; cdr3_aa: CAWSPTGAPRLF
clone_size: -; j_call: TRBJ2-7; v_call: TRBV5-6; d_call: -; cdr3_nt: TGTGCCAGCAGCTTGGCAGGGTTTTCCTACGAGCAGTACTTC; cdr3_aa: CASSLAGFSYEQYF
clone_size: once; j_call: TRBJ2-7; v_call: TRBV30; d_call: -; cdr3_nt: TGTGCCTGGAGTCATGGGGTGCACGAGCAGTACTTC; cdr3_aa: CAWSHGVHEQYF
clone_size: -; j_call: TRBJ2-3; v_call: TRBV6-1; d_call: TRBD2; cdr3_nt: TGTGCCAGCAGTGAATTTAGTAGCGGGAGAACAGATACGCAGTATTTT; cdr3_aa: CASSEFSSGRTDTQYF